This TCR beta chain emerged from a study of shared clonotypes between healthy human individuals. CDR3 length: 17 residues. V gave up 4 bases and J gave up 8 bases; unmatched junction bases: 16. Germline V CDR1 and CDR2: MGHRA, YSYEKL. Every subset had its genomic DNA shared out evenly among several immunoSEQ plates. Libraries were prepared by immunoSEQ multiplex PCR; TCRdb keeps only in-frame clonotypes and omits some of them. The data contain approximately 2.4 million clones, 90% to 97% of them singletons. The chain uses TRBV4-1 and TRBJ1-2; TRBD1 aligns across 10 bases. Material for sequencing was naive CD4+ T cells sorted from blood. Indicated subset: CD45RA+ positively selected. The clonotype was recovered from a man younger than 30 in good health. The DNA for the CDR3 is TGCGCCAGCAGCCGACCCGCCGGCGCGGACAGGGGGGAAGGCTACACCTTC. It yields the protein CASSRPAGADRGEGYTF.